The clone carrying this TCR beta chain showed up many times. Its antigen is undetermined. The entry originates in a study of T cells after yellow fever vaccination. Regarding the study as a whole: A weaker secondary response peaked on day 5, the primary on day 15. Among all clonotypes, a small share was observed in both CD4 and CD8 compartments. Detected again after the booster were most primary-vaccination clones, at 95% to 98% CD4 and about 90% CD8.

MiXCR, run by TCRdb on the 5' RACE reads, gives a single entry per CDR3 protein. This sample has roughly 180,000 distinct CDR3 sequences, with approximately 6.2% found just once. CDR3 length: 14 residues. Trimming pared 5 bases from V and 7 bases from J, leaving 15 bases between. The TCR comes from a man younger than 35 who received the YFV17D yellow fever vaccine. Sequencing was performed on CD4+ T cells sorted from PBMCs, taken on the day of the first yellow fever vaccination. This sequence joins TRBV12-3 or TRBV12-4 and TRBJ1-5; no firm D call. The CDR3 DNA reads TGTGCCAGCAGTAACCGGGAAAATCGCCAGCCCCAGCATTTT. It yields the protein CASSNRENRQPQHF.